This T cell receptor (beta chain) was found in a study of regulatory T cells in long-lasting Graves disease. The TCR beta library used iRepertoire HTBI primers with Arm-PCR amplification of CDR3. One entry per CDR3 protein, called by TCRdb with MiXCR from the multiplex PCR reads. The sample lists a few hundred thousand distinct CDR3 sequences; roughly a quarter were seen once. The time point: persistent/refractory GD, antithyroid drugs over 5 years with positive TRAb. From PBMCs, RNA was extracted and then used to make the TCR library. Looked up from germline, CDR1 is MNHGY and CDR2 is SVAAGI. Trimming stripped 3 bases from V and 4 bases from J, with 10 bases between. CDR3 length: 14 amino acids.

V and J are TRBV6-9 and TRBJ1-5; no clear D gene. The sequencing used peripheral blood mononuclear cells (PBMCs), collected when the disease was refractory, from a patient treated with antithyroid drugs. The source is a female donor with Graves disease. CDR3: CASSYETLNQPQHF. The CDR3 bases are TGTGCCAGCAGTTACGAGACACTTAATCAGCCCCAGCATTTT.